A single sample is the source of the 9 T cell receptor beta chains below, sequenced in a study of Ad26.COV2.S vaccination and SARS-CoV-2 variants. The treatment: around 19 received Ad26.COV2.S at low or high dose, single or two shots; about 5 received placebo; per-sample allocation not given. The samples were gathered on day 63 after the first injection of vaccine or placebo. Assay used: immunoSEQ multiplex PCR; TCRdb lists only in-frame clones, some missing. The data show hundreds of thousands of clones, 92% seen once. Sample: peripheral blood, taken in a trial of Ad26.COV2.S vaccine versus placebo. The receptors stem from a person between 18 and 65 years old who received the Ad26.COV2.S COVID-19 vaccine or a placebo.

This sequence joins TRBV28 and TRBJ1-6; 8 nucleotides line up with TRBD1. Germline V gene sequence: CDR1 MDHEN, CDR2 SYDVKM. V lost 3 bases, J lost 7 bases, and 2 bases stayed unmatched. This CDR3 is built from 14 residues. The CDR3 region has the DNA TGTGCCAGCAGTTTCCGGACAGGGAATTCACCCCTCCACTTT. Protein: CASSFRTGNSPLHF.

This clone was observed a single time. This CDR3 is also generated by other DNA sequences in the sample. This sequence joins TRBV6-5 and TRBJ1-4, with D unresolved. The CDR3 covers 12 residues. The V gene lost 0 bases and the J gene lost 8 bases, with 4 bases spanning the gap. CDR1 and CDR2 from the germline V gene are MNHEY and SVGAGI. CDR3 coding DNA: TGTGCCAGCAGTTACTCGGGAGAAAAACTGTTTTTT. This translates into CASSYSGEKLFF.

The rearrangement links TRBV13 to TRBJ2-5; 8 bases map to TRBD2. The CDR3 has 16 residues. CDR1 and CDR2 (germline): PRHDT, FYEKMQ (reference sequence). Trimming removed 3 bases from V and 1 base from J; junction bases left unmatched: 7. The CDR3 protein is CASSFLAGSIQETQYF. DNA for the CDR3: TGTGCCAGCAGCTTCTTAGCGGGGAGCATCCAAGAGACCCAGTACTTC.

This chain connects TRBV7-2 to TRBJ1-1; possibly TRBD1 for D (6 bases). Germline V lookup: CDR1 SGHTA, CDR2 FQGNSA. The CDR3 is 16 residues long. V was shortened by 5 bases and J by 9 bases, with 25 bases between the two germline ends. The CDR3 DNA sequence: TGTGCCAGCAGCCCCCCCGCCGGTACAGGGAAGGGGAAAGCTTTCTTT. It codes for CASSPPAGTGKGKAFF.

The chain employs TRBV23-1 and TRBJ2-7; TRBD2 matches at 8 bases. TRBV23-1 is known as an ORF, though its function is uncertain. The CDR3 sequence is 13 residues long. V dropped 7 bases and J dropped 1; count of bases not matched to a gene: 3. The CDR3 reads CASIPGGSYEQYF. CDR3 nucleotides: TGCGCCAGCATCCCGGGGGGGTCCTACGAGCAGTACTTC.

V gene TRBV11-2 combines with J gene TRBJ2-7; 7 positions match TRBD2. Losses at the gene ends were 5 bases for V and 9 bases for J; bases not matched to a gene: 4. This CDR3 is 11 amino acids long. Germline values: CDR1 SGHAT, CDR2 FQNNGV. The CDR3 DNA is TGTGCCAGCAGCCCGCCGGGGGGGCAGTACTTC. Amino acids: CASSPPGGQYF.

This clone was found once. This CDR3 is CASSLPRQGQTYEQYF. The CDR3 nucleotides are TGTGCCAGCAGTCTACCCCGACAGGGGCAGACCTACGAGCAGTACTTC. The chain couples TRBV28 to TRBJ2-7; 8 bases align to TRBD1. This CDR3 has 16 residues. The germline CDR1 and CDR2 sequences are MDHEN and SYDVKM. With 5 bases clipped from V and 2 bases from J, the junction kept 11 bases outside the gene matches. Using reference TRBV28 and TRBJ2-7 for the parts outside the CDR3, the full variable domain is DVKVTQSSRYLVKRTGEKVFLECVQDMDHENMFWYRQDPGLGLRLIYFSYDVKMKEKGDIPEGYSVSREKKERFSLILESASTNQTSMYLCASSLPRQGQTYEQYFGPGTRLTVT.

The chain has TRBV5-1 and TRBJ2-7; TRBD1 might be the D (5 bases). The CDR3 loop spans 19 amino acids. CDR1 SGHRS and CDR2 YFSETQ come from the germline V gene. V lost 0 bases and J lost 3, with 25 bases in between. The CDR3 coding sequence is TGCGCCAGCAGCTTGGCCAGTGGAGACAGAACCCTAAATTACTACGAGCAGTACTTC. It codes for CASSLASGDRTLNYYEQYF.

V usage is TRBV3-1 (or the pseudogene TRBV3-2) and J usage is TRBJ1-5; no reliable D call. This CDR3 is 14 amino acids long. Trimming took off 9 bases at V and 4 bases at J, with 16 bases between the two ends. CDR1 is LGHDT and CDR2 is YNNKEL in the germline V gene (reference sequence). CDR3 nucleotides: TGTGCCAGGAACCCAAGAGTTGGTAATCAGCCCCAGCATTTT. Amino acids: CARNPRVGNQPQHF.